Listed below are T cell receptor beta chains from one sample, sequenced in a study of blood T cell repertoires in COVID-19. The data were produced by immunoSEQ multiplex PCR, yet TCRdb's version contains in-frame clones alone and is incomplete. The sample lists approximately 40,000 clones, about nine tenths occurring once. The sample was peripheral blood. These receptors originate from a woman older than 75 in a cohort sampled during active or convalescent COVID-19. Both conserved end residues are trimmed from each CDR3. For some rows the clone size is stated as once, few or many, or as a class when expanded; others skip it.

J,V,size,CDR3
TRBJ1-5,TRBV6-2/TRBV6-3,.,ASSRASQPQH
TRBJ2-1,TRBV12-3/TRBV12-4,.,ASCLAPRGEQF
TRBJ2-1,TRBV5-1,.,ASSLSQGATWDEQF
TRBJ2-3,TRBV19,.,ASSPPWTGRTDTQY
TRBJ2-3,TRBV5-6,.,ASSFPLGERVAFTDTQY
TRBJ2-7,TRBV29-1,.,SVGDGSGSYEQY
TRBJ1-1,TRBV29-1,.,SVPGQNTEAF
TRBJ1-2,TRBV12-3/TRBV12-4,.,ASSLGKGAGYT
TRBJ2-1,TRBV6-5,.,ASRSLAPNYNEQF
TRBJ2-1,TRBV10-1,.,ASSEIGGGTYNEQF
TRBJ2-4,TRBV2,.,ASNWGGGPYRAKNIQY
TRBJ2-1,TRBV11-2,.,ASSPLWGTPSYNEQF
TRBJ1-1,TRBV5-1,.,ASTLGGRNTEAF
TRBJ1-1,TRBV9,.,ASSVGQGRNLNTEAF
TRBJ2-5,TRBV30,.,AWSWVGGPPGQETQY
TRBJ2-1,TRBV7-2,.,ASSPRTSGAYNEQF
TRBJ2-5,TRBV30,.,AWTSGLQETQY
TRBJ1-2,TRBV5-4,.,ASSLGGAGDLYGYT
TRBJ1-2,TRBV21-1,.,AKGGRVGSYGYT
TRBJ1-1,TRBV5-4,.,ASSEAGGSLSTEAF
TRBJ2-2,TRBV7-9,.,ASSFVAGANTGELF
TRBJ1-1,TRBV4-1,.,ASSYAGTANTEAF
TRBJ1-5,TRBV6-5,few,ASSSKPQGAAQPQH
TRBJ1-5,TRBV30,few,AWSRGTGSSQPQH
TRBJ2-1,TRBV11-2,.,ASSLEPRLDQAQF
TRBJ1-2,TRBV5-1,.,ASSLVIGGGYT
TRBJ2-7,TRBV6-1,.,ASSERGRRTEQY
TRBJ1-4,TRBV7-8,.,ASSLARPWTGLNEKLF
TRBJ1-2,TRBV4-1,few,ASSLRGGYT
TRBJ2-7,TRBV2,.,ASSAGTRSEQY
TRBJ2-7,TRBV11-3,few,ASSWDSPYEQY
TRBJ1-2,TRBV2,few,ASSGLTGGGYT
TRBJ2-7,TRBV2,few,ASSEARGTGVEQY